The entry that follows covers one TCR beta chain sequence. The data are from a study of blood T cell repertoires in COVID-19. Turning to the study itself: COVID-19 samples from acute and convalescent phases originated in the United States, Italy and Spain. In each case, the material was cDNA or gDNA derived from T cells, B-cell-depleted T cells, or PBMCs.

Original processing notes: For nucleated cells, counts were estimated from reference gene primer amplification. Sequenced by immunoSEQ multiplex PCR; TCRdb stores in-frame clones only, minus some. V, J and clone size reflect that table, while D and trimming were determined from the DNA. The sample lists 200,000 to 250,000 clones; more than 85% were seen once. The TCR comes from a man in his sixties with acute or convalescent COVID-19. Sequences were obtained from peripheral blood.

The CDR3 nucleotides are TGCGCCAGCAGCTTGGGTTTAGGGGGAAACAATGAGCAGTTCTTC. Protein sequence: CASSLGLGGNNEQFF. V usage is TRBV5-1 and J usage is TRBJ2-1, with a possible D match to TRBD1 (6 bases). The CDR3 spans 15 residues. Trimming took off 0 bases at V and 5 bases at J, with 12 bases between the two ends. Germline CDR1 SGHRS, CDR2 YFSETQ.